The 7 T cell receptor beta chains in this list originate from one sample, sequenced in a study of blood T cell repertoires in COVID-19. Assay used: immunoSEQ multiplex PCR; TCRdb lists only in-frame clones, some missing. The sample has fewer than 80,000 clones, 65% to 80% seen once. Sequencing input: peripheral blood. These TCRs come from a human donor in a cohort sampled during active COVID-19.

This sequence joins TRBV7-9 and TRBJ2-1; 7 bases are a match to TRBD2. The CDR3 covers 17 residues. V lost 5 bases, J lost 6 bases, and 16 bases stayed unmatched. CDR1 is SEHNR, CDR2 FQNEAQ, per germline (reference sequence). Here the CDR3 reads CASSVIGIAGVGNEQFF. CDR3 DNA: TGTGCCAGCAGCGTGATTGGTATCGCGGGGGTTGGCAATGAGCAGTTCTTC.

The chain recombines TRBV30 with TRBJ1-5; D not resolved. The CDR3 totals 15 residues. With 0 bases removed from V and 2 bases from J, the gap between germline ends came to 11 bases. Germline assignment: CDR1 GTSNPN and CDR2 SVGIG (reference sequence). The CDR3 reads CAWSVSSSGNQPQHF. DNA of the CDR3: TGTGCCTGGAGTGTAAGCTCTTCGGGCAATCAGCCCCAGCATTTT.

The chain recombines TRBV11-1 with TRBJ1-1; the D gene is possibly TRBD1 (5 bases). There are 15 residues in the CDR3. Per the germline V gene, CDR1 is SGHAT and CDR2 is FQDESV (reference sequence). V lost 5 bases to trimming and J lost 4 bases, with 17 bases between them. The CDR3 loop reads CASSQDKAPGTEAFF. The CDR3 DNA follows: TGTGCCAGCAGCCAGGACAAGGCCCCGGGCACTGAAGCTTTCTTT.

This rearrangement joins TRBV5-4 to TRBJ2-3; 8 bases are shared with TRBD2. CDR3 length: 17 residues. V lost 5 bases and J lost 2; bases outside the gene matches: 13. The germline gives CDR1 SGHNT, CDR2 YYREEE (reference sequence). For the CDR3, the DNA is TGTGCCAGCAGTCCCGTCGGTGCGGGGGGCCCCACAGATACGCAGTATTTT. It specifies CASSPVGAGGPTDTQYF.

The chain carries TRBV10-3 and TRBJ1-6; 8 nucleotides agree with TRBD1. Germline lookup yields CDR1 ENHRY and CDR2 SYGVKD. The V and J ends lost 0 bases and 13 bases, in that order; junction bases with no gene match: 8. CDR3 size: 15 residues. The chain's CDR3 is CAISESVGQGAPLHF. In nucleotides, the CDR3 is TGTGCCATCAGTGAGTCGGTAGGACAGGGCGCGCCCCTCCACTTT.

This chain connects TRBV7-9 to TRBJ1-3; D possibly corresponds to TRBD1 (5 bases). Trimming removed 4 bases from V and 2 bases from J, with 12 bases in between. The CDR3 loop spans 15 amino acids. From germline, CDR1 is SEHNR and CDR2 FQNEAQ (reference sequence). As DNA, the CDR3 is TGTGCCAGCAGCTACGGTGCGGGGGCTGGAAACACCATATATTTT. Translation: CASSYGAGAGNTIYF. The whole variable domain, filled in from reference TRBV7-9 and TRBJ1-3, reads DTGVSQNPRHKITKRGQNVTFRCDPISEHNRLYWYRQTLGQGPEFLTYFQNEAQLEKSRLLSDRFSAERPKGSFSTLEIQRTEQGDSAMYLCASSYGAGAGNTIYFGEGSWLTVV.

This clone showed up many times. The CDR3 coding sequence is TGCAGCGTTGAAGCGGCGGAGGGTACTCTCTATGGCTACACCTTC. Translation: CSVEAAEGTLYGYTF. The chain employs TRBV29-1 and TRBJ1-2, with D hard to call. This CDR3 has 15 amino acids. Trimming cost V 1 base and J 4 bases, with 16 bases left between them. Per the germline V gene, CDR1 is SQVTM and CDR2 is ANQGSEA.